This T cell receptor beta chain stems from a study of blood T cell repertoires in COVID-19. On the study more broadly: Recovered Cohort 3 donors showed two negative PCRs, clearance, or symptom resolution.

Original data processing: Reference gene primer amplification yielded estimated nucleated cell counts. Method: immunoSEQ multiplex PCR; TCRdb's copy keeps in-frame clones and lacks some. V and J calls and clone size are copied from that table; D and trimming were computed from the DNA. The sample includes 330,000 or so clones, more than 70% of them seen just once. All enrollees were roughly 18 to 100 years old and from roughly 26 US areas. Participants' reported clinical history set cohort assignment. This clonotype was sampled from a man aged 40-49 years in a cohort exposed to, infected with or recovered from COVID-19 (not recorded which). The sequencing input was PBMCs or T cells enriched from blood (not recorded which).

Written as DNA, the CDR3 is TGCGCCAGCAGCGCCTGGACACCCTCGAACACTGAAGCTTTCTTT. Translation gives CASSAWTPSNTEAFF. J is TRBJ1-1 and V is TRBV5-1; a weak D match, TRBD1 (5 bases). The V end lost 4 bases, the J end lost 1 base, and 14 bases lay between the germline ends. Germline values: CDR1 SGHRS, CDR2 YFSETQ. The CDR3 is 15 amino acids.